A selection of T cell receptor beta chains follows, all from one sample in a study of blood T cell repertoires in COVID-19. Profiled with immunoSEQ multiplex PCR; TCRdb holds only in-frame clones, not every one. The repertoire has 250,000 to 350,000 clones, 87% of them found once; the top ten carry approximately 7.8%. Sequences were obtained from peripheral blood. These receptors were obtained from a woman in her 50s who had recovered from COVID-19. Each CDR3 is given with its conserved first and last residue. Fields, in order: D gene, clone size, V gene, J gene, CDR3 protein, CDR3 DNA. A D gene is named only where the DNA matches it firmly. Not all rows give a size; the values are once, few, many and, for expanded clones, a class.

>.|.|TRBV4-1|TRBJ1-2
CASSQELRNYGYTF
TGCGCCAGCAGCCAAGAACTCAGGAACTATGGCTACACCTTC
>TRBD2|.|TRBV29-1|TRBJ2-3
CSVVRGGTDTQYF
TGCAGCGTCGTTCGGGGGGGCACAGATACGCAGTATTTT
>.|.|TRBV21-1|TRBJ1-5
CASSNRETGAINQPQHF
TGTGCCAGCAGCAACAGGGAGACAGGGGCCATCAATCAGCCCCAGCATTTT
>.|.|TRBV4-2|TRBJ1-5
CASSQGEGYQPQHF
TGTGCCAGCAGCCAAGGGGAGGGTTATCAGCCCCAGCATTTT
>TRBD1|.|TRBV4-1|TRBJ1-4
CASSQNTGGEKLFF
TGCGCCAGCAGCCAAAACACAGGGGGCGAAAAACTGTTTTTT
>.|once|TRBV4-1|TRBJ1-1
CASSQGRNTEAFF
TGCGCCAGCAGCCAAGGCAGGAACACTGAAGCTTTCTTT
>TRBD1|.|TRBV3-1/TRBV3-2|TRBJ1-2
CASSQGSWTGADGYTF
TGTGCCAGCAGCCAAGGATCGTGGACAGGGGCAGATGGCTACACCTTC
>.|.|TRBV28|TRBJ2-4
CASSFLAYPNIQYF
TGTGCCAGCAGTTTTTTAGCCTATCCCAACATTCAGTACTTC
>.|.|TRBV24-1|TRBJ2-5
CATGSGNQETQYF
TGTGCCACCGGATCCGGGAACCAAGAGACCCAGTACTTC
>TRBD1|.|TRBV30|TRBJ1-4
CAWARGEGEKLFF
TGTGCCTGGGCCAGGGGGGAAGGTGAAAAACTGTTTTTT
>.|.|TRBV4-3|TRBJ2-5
CASSQDFTGQETQYF
TGCGCCAGCAGCCAAGATTTTACGGGACAAGAGACCCAGTACTTC
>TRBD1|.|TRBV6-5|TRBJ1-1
CASSYSQGGNTEAFF
TGTGCCAGCAGTTACTCTCAGGGGGGGAACACTGAAGCTTTCTTT
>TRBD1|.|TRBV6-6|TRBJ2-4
CASSYRTGINIQYF
TGTGCCAGCAGTTATAGGACAGGGATAAACATTCAGTACTTC
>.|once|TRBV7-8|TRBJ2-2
CASSAAENTGELFF
TGTGCCAGCTCCGCGGCCGAGAACACCGGGGAGCTGTTTTTT
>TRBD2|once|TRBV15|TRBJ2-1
CATSRPPGSGGLYEQFF
TGTGCCACCAGCAGGCCCCCGGGGAGCGGGGGATTATATGAGCAGTTCTTC
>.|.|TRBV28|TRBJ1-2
CASSLRQDSYGYTF
TGTGCCAGCAGTTTACGGCAGGATTCCTATGGCTACACCTTC
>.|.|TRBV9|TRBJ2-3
CASSVGPEGTDTQYF
TGTGCCAGCAGCGTAGGTCCGGAGGGCACAGATACGCAGTATTTT
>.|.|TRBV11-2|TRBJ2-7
CASSLGGRSYEQYF
TGTGCCAGCAGCTTGGGGGGACGCTCCTACGAGCAGTACTTC
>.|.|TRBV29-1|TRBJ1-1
CSVAGGNTEAFF
TGCAGCGTTGCCGGGGGGAACACTGAAGCTTTCTTT
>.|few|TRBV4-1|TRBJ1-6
CASSQDQGSSSPLHF
TGCGCCAGCAGCCAAGATCAGGGTAGTAGTTCACCCCTCCACTTT
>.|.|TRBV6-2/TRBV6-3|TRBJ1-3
CASSSGTSSGNTIYF
TGTGCCAGCAGCTCCGGGACAAGCTCTGGAAACACCATATATTTT
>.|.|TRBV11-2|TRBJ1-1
CASSLMTVEAFF
TGTGCCAGCAGCTTAATGACAGTTGAAGCTTTCTTT
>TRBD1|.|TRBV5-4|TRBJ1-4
CASSQRTGTGNEKLFF
TGTGCCAGCAGCCAACGAACCGGGACAGGAAATGAAAAACTGTTTTTT
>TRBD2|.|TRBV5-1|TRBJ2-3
CASSLGAGEAYTQYF
TGCGCCAGCAGCTTGGGAGCGGGGGAAGCCTATACGCAGTATTTT
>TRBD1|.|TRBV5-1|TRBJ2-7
CASSLTEGAVYEQYF
TGCGCCAGCAGCTTGACAGAGGGGGCGGTTTACGAGCAGTACTTC
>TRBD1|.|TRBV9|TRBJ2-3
CASSVDTRGDTQYF
TGTGCCAGCAGCGTAGATACCAGGGGGGATACGCAGTATTTT
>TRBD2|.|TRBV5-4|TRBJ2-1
CASWGPGAGGGEQFF
TGTGCCTCTTGGGGTCCGGGAGCGGGGGGAGGTGAGCAGTTCTTC
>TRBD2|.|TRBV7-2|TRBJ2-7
CASSARGGSYEQYF
TGTGCCAGCAGCGCGCGGGGGGGTTCCTACGAGCAGTACTTC
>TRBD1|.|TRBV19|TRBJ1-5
CASSSSSGAGGGQPQHF
TGTGCCAGTAGCTCTAGTAGTGGGGCAGGGGGCGGACAGCCCCAGCATTTT
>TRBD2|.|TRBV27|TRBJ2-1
CASSQKGTSGDNEQFF
TGTGCCAGCAGCCAAAAAGGGACTAGCGGAGACAATGAGCAGTTCTTC
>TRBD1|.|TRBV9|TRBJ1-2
CASSERTGFGYTF
TGTGCCAGCAGCGAACGGACAGGCTTCGGCTACACCTTC
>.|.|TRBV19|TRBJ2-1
CASSSYPLAGKRQGFSRQFF
TGTGCCAGTAGTAGCTACCCCCTGGCGGGCAAAAGGCAAGGATTCAGTCGGCAGTTCTTC
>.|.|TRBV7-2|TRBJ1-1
CASSLNTGRTEAFF
TGTGCCAGCAGCTTAAACACAGGAAGGACTGAAGCTTTCTTT
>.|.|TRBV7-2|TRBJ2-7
CASSSPHIYEQYF
TGTGCCAGCAGCTCGCCCCACATCTACGAGCAGTACTTC
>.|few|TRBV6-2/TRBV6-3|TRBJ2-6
CASSSGGSGANVLTF
TGTGCCAGCAGTTCCGGGGGCTCTGGGGCCAACGTCCTGACTTTC
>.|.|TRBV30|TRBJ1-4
CAWSPVNEKLFF
TGTGCCTGGAGTCCGGTTAATGAAAAACTGTTTTTT
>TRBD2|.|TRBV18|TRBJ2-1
CASSPSGGSYNEQFF
TGTGCCAGCTCACCGAGCGGGGGCTCCTACAATGAGCAGTTCTTC
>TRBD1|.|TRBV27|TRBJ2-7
CASSFTGGQSYEQYF
TGTGCCAGCAGTTTTACAGGGGGGCAATCTTACGAGCAGTACTTC
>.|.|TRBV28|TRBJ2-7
CASSLYSRSYEQYF
TGTGCCAGCAGTTTATATTCCCGCTCCTACGAGCAGTACTTC
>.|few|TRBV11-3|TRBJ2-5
CASSLESGAKETQYF
TGTGCCAGCAGCCTCGAGAGTGGGGCCAAAGAGACCCAGTACTTC
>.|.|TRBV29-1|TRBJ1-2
CSVEGYTDSYGYTF
TGCAGCGTTGAGGGCTATACGGATTCCTATGGCTACACCTTC
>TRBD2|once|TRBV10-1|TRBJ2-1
CASSDLAGGRNEQFF
TGCGCCAGCAGTGACCTAGCGGGGGGCCGCAATGAGCAGTTCTTC
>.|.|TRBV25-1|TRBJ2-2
CASSDFRGADTGELFF
TGTGCCAGCAGTGATTTTAGGGGTGCGGACACCGGGGAGCTGTTTTTT
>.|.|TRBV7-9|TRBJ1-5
CASSLGQGSGNQPQHF
TGTGCCAGCAGCTTAGGTCAGGGCAGCGGCAATCAGCCCCAGCATTTT
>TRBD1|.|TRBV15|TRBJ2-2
CATSRDKTTGGNTGELFF
TGTGCCACCAGCAGAGACAAAACGACAGGGGGAAACACCGGGGAGCTGTTTTTT
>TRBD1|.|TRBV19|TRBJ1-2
CASSIDPSTGIRWGYTF
TGTGCCAGTAGTATAGATCCCTCGACAGGGATTCGTTGGGGCTACACCTTC
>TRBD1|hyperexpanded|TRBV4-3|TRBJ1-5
CASSQEWTGYNQPQHF
TGCGCCAGCAGCCAAGAATGGACAGGGTACAATCAGCCCCAGCATTTT
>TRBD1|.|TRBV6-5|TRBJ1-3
CASRPTGGSGNTIYF
TGTGCCAGCAGACCTACAGGGGGCTCTGGAAACACCATATATTTT
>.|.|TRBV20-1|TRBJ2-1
CSARVGREQFF
TGCAGTGCTAGAGTTGGCAGAGAGCAGTTCTTC
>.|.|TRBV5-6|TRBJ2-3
CASSYTGNPDTQYF
TGTGCCAGCAGCTACACAGGGAACCCAGATACGCAGTATTTT
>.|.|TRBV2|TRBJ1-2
CANRDTDGYTF
TGTGCCAACCGGGACACGGATGGCTACACCTTC
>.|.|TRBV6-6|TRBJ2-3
CATNEGGAFTDTQYF
TGTGCCACTAACGAAGGGGGGGCCTTCACAGATACGCAGTATTTT
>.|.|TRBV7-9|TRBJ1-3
CASSRQVLSGNTIYF
TGTGCCAGCAGTCGACAGGTCCTCTCTGGAAACACCATATATTTT
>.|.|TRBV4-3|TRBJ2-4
CASSQGYGGVAKNIQYF
TGCGCCAGCAGCCAAGGGTATGGCGGGGTGGCCAAAAACATTCAGTACTTC
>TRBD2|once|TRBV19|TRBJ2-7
CASSTGTSGHRFYEQYF
TGTGCCAGTAGTACAGGGACTAGCGGCCACCGGTTCTACGAGCAGTACTTC
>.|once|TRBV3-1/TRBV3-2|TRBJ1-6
CASSRTVSSYNSPLHF
TGTGCCAGCAGCCGGACTGTTAGCTCCTATAATTCACCCCTCCACTTT
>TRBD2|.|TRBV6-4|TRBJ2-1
CASSEGLAENNEQFF
TGTGCCAGCAGTGAAGGACTAGCGGAAAACAATGAGCAGTTCTTC
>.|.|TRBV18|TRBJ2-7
CASSPPRGTVLEQYF
TGTGCCAGCTCACCACCGAGGGGGACGGTTCTCGAGCAGTACTTC